The 2 T cell receptor beta chains reported below all come from one sample, sequenced in a study of blood T cell repertoires in COVID-19. Some clones are missing from TCRdb's copy, which holds only in-frame ones; the method was immunoSEQ multiplex PCR. The repertoire consists of about 100,000 clones, with roughly 90% occurring once and the leading ten covering more than 0.85%. The specimen was peripheral blood. These receptors were obtained from a man aged 55 to 70 with acute or convalescent COVID-19.

The chain couples TRBV28 to TRBJ1-5, with no clear D. V lost 10 bases, J lost 2 bases, and 15 bases lay in between. CDR3 length: 14 amino acids. CDR1 MDHEN and CDR2 SYDVKM come from the germline V gene. CDR3 nucleotide sequence: TGTGCCACAGCAATGGGCGGGGGCAATCAGCCCCAGCATTTT. It specifies CATAMGGGNQPQHF.

J is TRBJ2-2 and V is TRBV5-1, with 11 bases identical to TRBD2. There are 18 residues in the CDR3. CDR1 SGHRS and CDR2 YFSETQ come from the germline V gene. Unmatched junction bases numbered 16, after V lost 6 bases and J lost 6 bases. The CDR3 loop is CASKWKVTSGTSSGELFF. The CDR3 nucleotides are TGCGCCAGCAAATGGAAGGTGACTAGCGGGACATCATCCGGGGAGCTGTTTTTT.